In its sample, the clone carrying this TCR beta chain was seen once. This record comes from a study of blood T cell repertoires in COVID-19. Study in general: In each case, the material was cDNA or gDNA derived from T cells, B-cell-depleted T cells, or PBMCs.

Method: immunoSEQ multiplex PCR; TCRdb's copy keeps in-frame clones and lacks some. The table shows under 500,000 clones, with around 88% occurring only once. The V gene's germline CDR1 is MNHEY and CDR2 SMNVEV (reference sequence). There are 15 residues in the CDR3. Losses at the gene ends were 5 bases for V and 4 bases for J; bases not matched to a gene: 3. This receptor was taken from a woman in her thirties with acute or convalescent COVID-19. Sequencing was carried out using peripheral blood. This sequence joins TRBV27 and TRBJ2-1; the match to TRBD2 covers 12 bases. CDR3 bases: TGTGCCAGCAGTATCACTAGCGGGGGGTACAATGAGCAGTTCTTC. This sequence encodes CASSITSGGYNEQFF.